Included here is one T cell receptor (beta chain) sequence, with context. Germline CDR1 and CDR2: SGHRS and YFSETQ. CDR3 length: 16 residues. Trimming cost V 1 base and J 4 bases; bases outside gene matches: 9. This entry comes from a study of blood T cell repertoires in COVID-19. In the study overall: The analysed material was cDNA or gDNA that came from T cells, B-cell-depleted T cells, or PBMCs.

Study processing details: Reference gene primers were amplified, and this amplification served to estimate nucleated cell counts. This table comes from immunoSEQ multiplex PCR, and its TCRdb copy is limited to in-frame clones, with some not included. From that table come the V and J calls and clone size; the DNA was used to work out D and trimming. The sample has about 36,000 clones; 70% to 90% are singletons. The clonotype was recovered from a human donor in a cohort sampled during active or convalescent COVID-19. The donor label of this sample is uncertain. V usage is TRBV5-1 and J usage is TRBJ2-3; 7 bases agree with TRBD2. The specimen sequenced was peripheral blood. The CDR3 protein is CASSLILAVGADTQYF. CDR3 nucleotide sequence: TGCGCCAGCAGCTTGATCCTAGCGGTAGGAGCAGATACGCAGTATTTT.